These T cell receptor beta chains were read from a single sample in a study of post-analysis software for immune sequencing data. TCRdb re-called the PCR reads through MiXCR, storing one row per CDR3 protein. The profile shows 650,000 to 850,000 distinct CDR3 sequences, under 60% of them singletons. Sequencing was done on a sample of blood. The receptors derive from a girl aged 5 to 17 with multiple sclerosis. The CDR3 runs from the conserved cysteine through the conserved F or W. D genes are given only for firm matches. Expanded clones are given a class, and other clones once, few, many or no size at all.

>NA|TRBJ2-5|TRBV9|TRBD2
TGTGCCAGCAGCGTAGAGGGACTAGCGGGAGATGAGATCCAGTACTTC
CASSVEGLAGDEIQYF
>NA|TRBJ2-5|TRBV12-3/TRBV12-4|TRBD2
TGTGCCAGCGGCGCTAGCGGGAGTGGAGAGACCCAGTACTTC
CASGASGSGETQYF
>few|TRBJ2-5|TRBV4-1|NA
TGCGCCAGCAGCCAAGAGGGGGCTGGAGCGGTGTCCCAGTACTTC
CASSQEGAGAVSQYF
>NA|TRBJ1-2|TRBV19|NA
TGTGCCAGTAGTATTTCGGGATCTAACTATGGCTACACCTTC
CASSISGSNYGYTF
>NA|TRBJ1-1|TRBV29-1|NA
TGCAGCGTTGCCCTTTCCGAGAACACTGAAGCTTTCTTT
CSVALSENTEAFF
>few|TRBJ1-2|TRBV12-3/TRBV12-4|NA
TGTGCCAGCAGTCCCGGGACACTCCCTGGCTACACCTTC
CASSPGTLPGYTF
>NA|TRBJ1-1|TRBV29-1|TRBD1
TGCAGCGTTAGTGGGGACAGGGGGACGAACACTGAAGCTTTCTTT
CSVSGDRGTNTEAFF
>few|TRBJ2-5|TRBV9|NA
TGTGCCAGCAGCGTTGGCGGGACCTACCAAGAGACCCAGTACTTC
CASSVGGTYQETQYF
>once|TRBJ2-7|TRBV5-1|NA
TGCGCCAGCGGGGGCGGCTCGGCGACCTACGAGCAGTACTTC
CASGGGSATYEQYF
>NA|TRBJ1-5|TRBV15|NA
TGTGCCACCAGCATTCGGCCCTCCCAACCCGATCAGCCCCAGCATTTT
CATSIRPSQPDQPQHF
>NA|TRBJ2-3|TRBV4-2|TRBD2
TGTGCCAGCAGCCAAGATGGGCTAGCGGGTCCCACAGATACGCAGTATTTT
CASSQDGLAGPTDTQYF
>NA|TRBJ2-3|TRBV28|TRBD2
TGTGCCAGCACCCTCGGACTAGCGGGAGAGACAGATACGCAGTATTTT
CASTLGLAGETDTQYF
>NA|TRBJ2-7|TRBV20-1|TRBD2
TGCAGTGCTAGTGCGGGAGGTTGGTCCTACGAGCAGTACTTC
CSASAGGWSYEQYF
>few|TRBJ2-1|TRBV20-1|TRBD1
TGCAGTGCCAACCAAGTCGACAGGGCGGAGCAGTTCTTC
CSANQVDRAEQFF
>NA|TRBJ2-7|TRBV29-1|NA
TGCAGCGCTCGGCAAGCGCCTTCCTACGAGCAGTACTTC
CSARQAPSYEQYF
>NA|TRBJ2-5|TRBV28|TRBD2
TGTGCCAGCAGTTTCGTTGGGGGAGGGAGAGCCCAAGAGACCCAGTACTTC
CASSFVGGGRAQETQYF
>NA|TRBJ1-1|TRBV20-1|NA
TGCAGTGCGGCAGGACAACCCAAAGTGAGTGAAGCTTTCTTT
CSAAGQPKVSEAFF
>NA|TRBJ1-1|TRBV6-1|NA
TGTGCCAGCAGTGAAGCCGCTCTTTTTTCGGACACTGAAGCTTTCTTT
CASSEAALFSDTEAFF
>NA|TRBJ1-2|TRBV7-9|NA
TGTGCCAGCAGCGAAACAAGAATCTCGGAGGGCTACACCTTC
CASSETRISEGYTF
>few|TRBJ1-2|TRBV9|NA
TGTGCCAGCAGCCCCCGTGTAGGGGGGGGCTATGGCTACACCTTC
CASSPRVGGGYGYTF
>NA|TRBJ1-4|TRBV14|NA
TGTGCCAGCAGCCAAGAAAGGATCAGCCATCTAAATGAAAAACTGTTTTTT
CASSQERISHLNEKLFF
>few|TRBJ2-7|TRBV20-1|NA
TGCAGTGCTAATGGTTGGGTCAGAGGTGACGAGCAGTACTTC
CSANGWVRGDEQYF
>NA|TRBJ2-5|TRBV10-3|NA
TGTGCCACCGGGGTAGTCCAAGAGACCCAGTACTTC
CATGVVQETQYF
>NA|TRBJ2-3|TRBV7-3|TRBD2
TGTGCCAGCCCGTGCCGACTAGCGGTCACAGATACGCAGTATTTT
CASPCRLAVTDTQYF
>few|TRBJ1-1|TRBV10-3|TRBD1
TGTGCCATCAGTGGAGATACGACAGGGGTAAACACTGAAGCTTTCTTT
CAISGDTTGVNTEAFF
>NA|TRBJ1-2|TRBV20-1|NA
TGCAGTGCTAGCGTTGGGGCCCTCTATGGCTACACCTTC
CSASVGALYGYTF
>once|TRBJ1-1|TRBV14|NA
TGTGCCAGCAGCCCCCGGCTCATGAACACTGAAGCTTTCTTT
CASSPRLMNTEAFF
>few|TRBJ2-4|TRBV5-5|NA
TGTGCCAGCAGCTTGCTTCTCCCAGAGGACATTCAGTACTTC
CASSLLLPEDIQYF
>few|TRBJ1-2|TRBV4-1|NA
TGCGCCAGCAGCCAAGAGGGGGGAGTGGCTAACTATGGCTACACCTTC
CASSQEGGVANYGYTF
>NA|TRBJ2-7|TRBV20-1|TRBD2
TGCAGTGCTTTTGGGGGACTAGCACACGAGCAGTACTTC
CSAFGGLAHEQYF
>NA|TRBJ2-6|TRBV7-3|TRBD1
TGTGCCAGCAGCTCCCCAGGGGGCCTTGGGGCCAACGTCCTGACTTTC
CASSSPGGLGANVLTF
>NA|TRBJ2-3|TRBV5-6|TRBD2
TGTGCCAGCAGTAAACCTTCGGGGGGAAGACGCACAGATACGCAGTATTTT
CASSKPSGGRRTDTQYF
>few|TRBJ2-5|TRBV10-3|NA
TGTGCCATCAGTGAGTCCGGATTAGTGGAGACCCAGTACTTC
CAISESGLVETQYF
>NA|TRBJ2-1|TRBV7-3|TRBD2
TGTGCCAGCAGCTTAGGGTCTAGCGGGCTCATCGACAATGAGCAGTTCTTC
CASSLGSSGLIDNEQFF
>NA|TRBJ2-7|TRBV5-1|TRBD1
TGCGCCAGCAGCTTGGCCGGGACAGGGAGTCACGAGCAGTACTTC
CASSLAGTGSHEQYF
>NA|TRBJ2-3|TRBV28|TRBD2
TGTGCCAGCAGTTCCGCCCGCGGGGGGAGGGCCGAGTTCTTTACGCAGTATTTT
CASSSARGGRAEFFTQYF